This TCR beta chain derives from a study of beta chain features in type 1 diabetes. Study-level background: Analysis included around 110,000,000 sorted cells drawn from all samples. Study results and limitations: Junctions at VDJ sites from type 1 diabetes patients had fewer insertions and more deletions. Within each of all four CD4+ subsets, Type 1 diabetes patients had TCRB CDR3s that were moderately but significantly shorter.

This clone was seen a few times. Its target is unknown. Germline CDR1 ENHRY, CDR2 SYGVKD. With 3 bases removed from V and 1 base from J, the gap between germline ends came to 13 bases. The CDR3 is 16 residues long. Sequencing targeted expressed TCRB transcripts, as all isolated RNA had been reverse transcribed. Sequencing used immunoSEQ multiplex PCR; TCRdb keeps in-frame clones, though not all of them. The table lists nearly 700,000 clones, around 15% of them singletons. The TCR originated in a young man with type 1 diabetes. Sequencing was carried out using naive CD4+ T cells from blood. This rearrangement joins TRBV10-3 to TRBJ1-5; D gene unclear. In nucleotides, the CDR3 is TGTGCCATCAGTGATTCCGGGTCTCCAAGCAATCAGCCCCAGCATTTT. It specifies CAISDSGSPSNQPQHF.